This T cell receptor (beta chain) was recovered during a study of response to subunit inactivated influenza vaccine. Remarks on this clonotype: The antigen is undetermined.

Unmatched junction bases numbered 4, after V lost 5 bases and J lost 5 bases. Looked up from germline, CDR1 is LGHNA and CDR2 is YSLEER. The length of the CDR3 is 14 residues. TCRdb ran MiXCR on the RT-PCR reads and lists one entry per CDR3 protein. There are 500,000 to 550,000 distinct CDR3 sequences in the sample; 6.5% to 8% occur only once, and about an eighth lies in the top ten. General study points: Few additional T cells are recruited per seasonal influenza vaccination, authors suggested.

The V call is TRBV4-3, the J call TRBJ2-7; 12 bases map to TRBD2. The source is a man in his fifties or sixties who received an inactivated influenza vaccine. The source material was PBMCs from blood, sampled roughly 24 months after vaccination. CDR3 nucleotides: TGCGCCAGCAGCTTCAGACTAGCGGGAGACGAGCAGTACTTC. Its protein product is CASSFRLAGDEQYF.